The 13 T cell receptor beta chains below come from one sample, sequenced in a study of graft-versus-host responses after intestinal transplantation. These TCRs are of unknown antigen specificity. Generated by immunoSEQ multiplex PCR, the TCRdb table keeps only in-frame clones and is missing some. The table lists tens of thousands of clones, around 87% of them singletons. The source was unstimulated CD8+ T cells sorted from spleen or lymph node cells, collected before transplant. These receptors were taken from a human donor who was the organ donor for an intestinal transplant.

The J gene is TRBJ2-7, the V gene TRBV30, with 8 bases fitting TRBD1. Germline loops: CDR1 GTSNPN, CDR2 SVGIG (reference sequence). V lost 5 bases and J lost 0; bases outside the gene matches: 15. There are 17 residues in the CDR3. The CDR3 reads CAWGTGVSSLSSYEQYF. In DNA form, the CDR3 reads TGTGCCTGGGGGACAGGAGTGAGCTCACTGAGCTCCTACGAGCAGTACTTC.

The genes are TRBV6-5 and TRBJ2-5; the D call may be TRBD1 or TRBD2 (6 bases each). Per germline, CDR1 MNHEY and CDR2 SVGAGI. The CDR3 contains 13 residues. Trimming removed 3 bases at V and 11 bases at J, with 16 bases between. CDR3 amino acids: CASSYPGAREQYF. Here the CDR3 DNA reads TGTGCCAGCAGTTATCCGGGGGCGCGAGAGCAGTACTTC.

This chain joins TRBV9 and TRBJ1-3; D is ambiguous. V lost 3 bases to trimming and J lost 3 bases, with 13 bases between them. CDR1 SGDLS and CDR2 YYNGEE come from the germline V gene. This CDR3 spans 15 amino acids. CDR3 region: CASSASDFHGNTIYF. CDR3 in DNA: TGTGCCAGCAGCGCTTCGGACTTTCATGGAAACACCATATATTTT.

This sequence joins TRBV4-1 and TRBJ1-4, with a tentative D call TRBD1 (6 bases). This CDR3 has 19 amino acids. Germline CDR1 and CDR2: MGHRA and YSYEKL. Trimming removed 4 bases at V and 3 bases at J, with 24 bases between. The CDR3 nucleotides are TGCGCCAGCAGCCGCCGGGGGGGGCCGCTTTTGTACGCTAATGAAAAACTGTTTTTT. Translated, it gives CASSRRGGPLLYANEKLFF.

The chain recombines TRBV28 with TRBJ1-5, with a weak D call TRBD1 (5 bases). Germline V gives CDR1 MDHEN, CDR2 SYDVKM. The CDR3 sequence is 15 residues long. Trimming cost V 2 bases and J 0 bases, with 8 bases left between them. In nucleotides, the CDR3 is TGTGCCAGCAGTTTAACGGGGGATAGCAATCAGCCCCAGCATTTT. It translates to CASSLTGDSNQPQHF.

This chain uses TRBV5-4 with TRBJ1-2; the D is unclear. V was pared by 6 bases and J by 4 bases, with 16 bases between. Looked up from germline, CDR1 is SGHNT and CDR2 is YYREEE (reference sequence). This CDR3 is 14 amino acids long. CDR3 nucleotide sequence: TGTGCCAGCACTCTACTGGGGATCGGCTATGGCTACACCTTC. It translates to CASTLLGIGYGYTF.

This clone showed up just once. This chain links TRBV30 with TRBJ1-3; weak D call: TRBD1 (5 bases). CDR1 is GTSNPN and CDR2 is SVGIG in the germline V gene (reference sequence). The CDR3 length is 14 residues. V was trimmed by 2 bases and J by 2 bases, leaving 10 bases between them. The CDR3 nucleotides are TGTGCCTGGAGTCAGGGAGGGACTGGAAACACCATATATTTT. As protein: CAWSQGGTGNTIYF.

The chain is built from TRBV30 and TRBJ1-5; no clear D gene. CDR3 length: 15 residues. Deletions cut 0 bases from V and 4 bases from J, with 13 bases between. CDR1 is GTSNPN, CDR2 SVGIG, per germline (reference sequence). CDR3 sequence reads: CAWSVRGSLNQPQHF. CDR3 nucleotides: TGTGCCTGGAGTGTACGTGGCAGTTTGAATCAGCCCCAGCATTTT.

The chain employs TRBV5-6 and TRBJ2-1, with D unclear. The V and J ends lost 0 bases and 5 bases respectively, with 15 bases between them. The CDR3 is 16 residues long. The germline gives CDR1 SGHDT, CDR2 YYEEEE. The CDR3 protein is CASSLVGTMQNNEQFF. In DNA form, the CDR3 reads TGTGCCAGCAGCTTGGTAGGTACAATGCAAAACAATGAGCAGTTCTTC.

The genes are TRBV30 and TRBJ2-3; D is unresolved. The V gene's germline CDR1 is GTSNPN and CDR2 SVGIG (reference sequence). The CDR3 is made up of 12 amino acids. V was clipped by 1 base and J by 3 bases, with 5 bases between them. In nucleotides, the CDR3 is TGTGCCTGGAGTGAAGTTACAGATACGCAGTATTTT. It is translated as CAWSEVTDTQYF.

This sequence joins TRBV4-2 and TRBJ1-6; TRBD1 matches at 10 bases. Trimming at V came to 1 base and at J to 6 bases, leaving 0 bases not matched to a gene. CDR3 size: 15 residues. Germline V gene data show CDR1 as LGHNA and CDR2 as YNFKEQ. CDR3 DNA: TGTGCCAGCAGCCAAGGGACAGGGGGTAATTCACCCCTCCACTTT. It specifies CASSQGTGGNSPLHF.

V usage is TRBV5-4 and J usage is TRBJ2-1; TRBD1 matches at 9 bases. Looked up from germline, CDR1 is SGHNT and CDR2 is YYREEE (reference sequence). The CDR3 has 15 residues. Trimming took 0 bases from V and 5 from J; bases not matched to a gene: 3. For the CDR3, the DNA is TGTGCCAGCAGCTTGGGACAGGGGGTAAACAATGAGCAGTTCTTC. Its translation is CASSLGQGVNNEQFF. Looking up the rest from reference TRBV5-4 and TRBJ2-1 gives the full variable domain: ETGVTQSPTHLIKTRGQQVTLRCSSQSGHNTVSWYQQALGQGPQFIFQYYREEENGRGNFPPRFSGLQFPNYSSELNVNALELDDSALYLCASSLGQGVNNEQFFGPGTRLTVL.

The V call is TRBV5-1, the J call TRBJ2-7; D unresolved. The CDR3 has 13 residues. V lost 7 bases to trimming and J lost 3 bases, with 14 bases between them. The germline CDR1 and CDR2 sequences are SGHRS and YFSETQ. CDR3 sequence: CASGQDILYEQYF. The DNA for the CDR3 is TGCGCCAGCGGCCAAGACATTCTCTACGAGCAGTACTTC.